This T cell receptor beta chain is from a study of blood T cell repertoires in COVID-19. Study overall: The United States, Italy and Spain supplied acute and convalescent COVID-19 samples. From T cells, B-cell-depleted T cells, or PBMCs came the material, which was cDNA or gDNA.

Clinical histories supplied by participants themselves formed the basis of cohort assignment. Recovered Cohort 3 donors showed two negative PCRs, clearance, or symptom resolution. Generated by immunoSEQ multiplex PCR, the TCRdb table keeps only in-frame clones and is missing some. The sample yields some 400,000 clones, about 90% seen once. Germline V CDR1 and CDR2: SGHAT, FQNNGV. V shed 0 bases, J shed 6 bases, and the junction held 7 bases outside the gene matches. The CDR3 length is 15 residues. V is TRBV11-2 and J is TRBJ2-7; 8 positions match TRBD1. Sequenced input: PBMCs or T cells enriched from blood (not recorded which). The receptor's source is a man aged 25-45 years who had recovered from COVID-19. CDR3: CASSLDWGQVGEQYF. The CDR3 DNA sequence: TGTGCCAGCAGCTTAGATTGGGGACAGGTTGGCGAGCAGTACTTC.